This TCR beta chain was captured by sequencing in a study of blood T cells in healthy people across ages. Primed by a sample-barcoded 5' primer and a J-beta primer mix, a second PCR proceeded for about 7 to 11 cycles. No fewer than 3 million CDR3-containing paired-end reads came from each sample. MiXCR, run by TCRdb on the 5' RACE reads, gives a single entry per CDR3 protein. This sample carries 600,000 to 650,000 distinct CDR3 sequences, around 54% of them seen once, and the ten largest clones take 35% to 40%. Notes on the study in general: Diversity was higher, and naive CD4+ cells more numerous, in long-lived donors than in aged donors.

This clonotype was detected a few times. Its antigen remains unknown. This receptor was obtained from a man aged 60 to 75 in good health. The sample comprised blood.

The chain's CDR3 is CASISVLAGDNEQFF. The CDR3 DNA reads as TGTGCCAGCATCTCGGTCCTAGCGGGGGACAATGAGCAGTTCTTC. J is TRBJ2-1 and V is TRBV12-3 or TRBV12-4, with TRBD2 identical over 10 bases. The V and J ends lost 7 bases and 5 bases, in that order; junction bases with no gene match: 8. This CDR3 has 15 residues.